This T cell receptor (beta chain) was observed in a study of cytomegalovirus exposure and HLA in healthy donors. Sequenced by immunoSEQ multiplex PCR; TCRdb stores in-frame clones only, minus some. Altogether about 140,000 clones are present, around 87% being singletons, with the ten largest covering 8.7%. This CDR3 has 16 residues. The ends were cut back, 2 bases at V and 6 bases at J, with 20 bases in the middle. Germline V gene data show CDR1 as MDHEN and CDR2 as SYDVKM. Study-level points and caveats: In the approximately 130 validation repertoires, approximately 93% of cluster scores exceeded 0, per a later analysis. TCR sequences were mostly rare, though some public TCRs occurred in many donors. Overall, approximately 150 TCR beta chains were annotated as cytomegalovirus-associated.

In regard to this clone: Its matching antigen is unknown.

This clonotype was obtained from a man aged 18 to 29 in good health and CMV-seropositive. V and J are TRBV28 and TRBJ2-7, with D unclear. Specimen: PBMCs. The DNA for the CDR3 is TGTGCCAGCAGTTTACCCCCACTCCCTAGATTTGTCGAGCAGTACTTC. The encoded protein is CASSLPPLPRFVEQYF.